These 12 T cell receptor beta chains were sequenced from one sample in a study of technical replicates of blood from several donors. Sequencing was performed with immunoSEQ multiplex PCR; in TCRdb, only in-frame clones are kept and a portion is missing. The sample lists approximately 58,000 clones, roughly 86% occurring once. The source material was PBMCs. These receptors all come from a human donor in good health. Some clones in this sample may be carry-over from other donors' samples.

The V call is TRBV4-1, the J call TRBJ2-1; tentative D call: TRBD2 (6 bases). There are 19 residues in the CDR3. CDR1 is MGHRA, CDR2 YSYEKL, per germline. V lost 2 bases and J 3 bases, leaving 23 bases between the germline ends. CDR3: CASSQSILSRREGYNEQFF. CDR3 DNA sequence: TGCGCCAGCAGCCAAAGTATACTCTCGAGGCGGGAAGGCTACAATGAGCAGTTCTTC.

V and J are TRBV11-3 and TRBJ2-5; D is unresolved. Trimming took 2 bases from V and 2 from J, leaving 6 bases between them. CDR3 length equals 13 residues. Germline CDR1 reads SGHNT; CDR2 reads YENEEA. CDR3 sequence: CASSLQEQETQYF. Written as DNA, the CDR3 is TGTGCCAGCAGCTTACAGGAACAAGAGACCCAGTACTTC.

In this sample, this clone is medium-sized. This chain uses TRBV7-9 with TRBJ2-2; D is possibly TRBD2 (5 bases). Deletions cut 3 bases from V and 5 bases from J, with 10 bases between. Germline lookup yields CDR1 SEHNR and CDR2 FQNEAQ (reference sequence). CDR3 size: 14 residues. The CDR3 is CASSFSGFTGELFF. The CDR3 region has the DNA TGTGCCAGCAGCTTTTCGGGGTTTACCGGGGAGCTGTTTTTT. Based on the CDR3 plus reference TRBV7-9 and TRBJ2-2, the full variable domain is DTGVSQNPRHKITKRGQNVTFRCDPISEHNRLYWYRQTLGQGPEFLTYFQNEAQLEKSRLLSDRFSAERPKGSFSTLEIQRTEQGDSAMYLCASSFSGFTGELFFGEGSRLTVL.

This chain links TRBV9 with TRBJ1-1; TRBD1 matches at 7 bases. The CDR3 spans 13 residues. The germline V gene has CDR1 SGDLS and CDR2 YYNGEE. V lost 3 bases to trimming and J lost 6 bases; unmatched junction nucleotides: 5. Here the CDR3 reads CASSANRGPEAFF. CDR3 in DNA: TGTGCCAGCAGCGCCAACAGGGGCCCTGAAGCTTTCTTT.

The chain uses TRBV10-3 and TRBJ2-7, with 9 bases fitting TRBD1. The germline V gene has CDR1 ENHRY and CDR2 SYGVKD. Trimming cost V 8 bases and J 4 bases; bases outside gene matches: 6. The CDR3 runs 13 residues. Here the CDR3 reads CAISGQGKYEQYF. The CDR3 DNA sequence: TGTGCCATCTCTGGACAGGGGAAGTACGAGCAGTACTTC.

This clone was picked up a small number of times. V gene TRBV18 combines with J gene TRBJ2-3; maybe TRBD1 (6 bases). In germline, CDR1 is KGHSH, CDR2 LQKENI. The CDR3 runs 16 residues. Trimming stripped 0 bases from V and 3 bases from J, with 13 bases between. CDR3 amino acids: CASSPPQGKGTDTQYF. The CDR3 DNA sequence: TGTGCCAGCTCACCACCCCAGGGGAAAGGGACAGATACGCAGTATTTT.

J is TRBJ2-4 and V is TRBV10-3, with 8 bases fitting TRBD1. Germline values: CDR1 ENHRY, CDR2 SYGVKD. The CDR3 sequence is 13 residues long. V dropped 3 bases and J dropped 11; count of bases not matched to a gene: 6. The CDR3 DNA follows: TGTGCCATCAGTGAAGGACAGGGAGAGGTTCAGTACTTC. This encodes CAISEGQGEVQYF.

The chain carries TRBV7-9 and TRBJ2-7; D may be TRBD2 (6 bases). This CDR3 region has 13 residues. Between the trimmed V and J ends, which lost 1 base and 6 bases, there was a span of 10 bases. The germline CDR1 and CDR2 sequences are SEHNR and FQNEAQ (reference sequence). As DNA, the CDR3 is TGTGCCAGCAGCTTAGGGGAGGTCGGCGAGCAGTACTTC. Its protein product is CASSLGEVGEQYF.

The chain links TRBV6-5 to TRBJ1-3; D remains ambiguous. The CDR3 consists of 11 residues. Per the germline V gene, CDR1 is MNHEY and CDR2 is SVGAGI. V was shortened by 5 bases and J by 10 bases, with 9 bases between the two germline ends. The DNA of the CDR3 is TGTGCCAGCAGTGACTTACGGACCATATATTTT. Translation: CASSDLRTIYF.

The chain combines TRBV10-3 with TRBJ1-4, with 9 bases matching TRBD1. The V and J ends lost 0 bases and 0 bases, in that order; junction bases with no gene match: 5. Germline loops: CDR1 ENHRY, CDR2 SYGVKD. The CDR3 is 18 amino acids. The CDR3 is CAISESPGQGTTNEKLFF. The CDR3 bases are TGTGCCATCAGTGAGTCACCGGGACAGGGTACAACTAATGAAAAACTGTTTTTT.

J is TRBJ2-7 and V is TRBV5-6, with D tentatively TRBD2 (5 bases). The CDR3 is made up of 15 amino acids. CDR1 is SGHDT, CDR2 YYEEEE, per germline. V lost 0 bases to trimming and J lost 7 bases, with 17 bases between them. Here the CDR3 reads CASSLGPGKPPEQYF. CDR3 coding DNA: TGTGCCAGCAGCTTGGGACCCGGGAAACCCCCAGAGCAGTACTTC.

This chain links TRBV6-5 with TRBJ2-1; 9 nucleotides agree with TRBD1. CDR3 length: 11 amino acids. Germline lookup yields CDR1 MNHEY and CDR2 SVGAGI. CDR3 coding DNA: TGTGCTACCACAGGGGGCGCGACCCCGTTCTTC. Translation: CATTGGATPFF.